This T cell receptor (beta chain) was obtained from a study of molecular identifiers for immune sequencing clone quantification. Across the study: Replicate RNA came from about 20,000 or 100,000 naive CD8 cells and was split five ways, and four parts were sequenced.

This clonotype was counted only a few times. What it recognizes is unknown. CDR3 length: 15 amino acids. Germline CDR1 SEHNR, CDR2 FQNEAQ (reference sequence). J was trimmed by 2 bases and V by 5 bases; bases with no gene match: 5. Study findings and constraints: Clonotypes surpassing 20 RNA copies contained over 98% of effector molecules, versus under 1% in naive cells.

With 10%, 30% or 50% of RNA, about 17,000 to 1,100,000 naive CD8 T cells were sequenced. Naive CD8 T cells underwent sorting with the CD8+CD4-CCR7+CD45RA+ definition. TCRdb reanalysed the PCR reads using MiXCR and keeps one entry per CDR3 protein. The sample yields approximately 97,000 distinct CDR3 sequences, 30% to 35% seen once. The source of this sequence is a human donor in good health. Some libraries in this study had Jurkat cell RNA spiked in. Source material: naive CD8+ T cells from blood, with Jurkat cell RNA spiked in. This sample's subset: FACS-sorted CD8+CD4-CCR7+CD45RA+ naive T cells. The chain employs TRBV7-9 and TRBJ2-2, with 7 bases lining up with TRBD2. This CDR3 reads CASSLTSENTGELFF. The DNA of the CDR3 is TGTGCCAGCAGCCTTACTAGCGAAAACACCGGGGAGCTGTTTTTT. Full variable domain (missing parts from reference TRBV7-9 and TRBJ2-2): DTGVSQNPRHKITKRGQNVTFRCDPISEHNRLYWYRQTLGQGPEFLTYFQNEAQLEKSRLLSDRFSAERPKGSFSTLEIQRTEQGDSAMYLCASSLTSENTGELFFGEGSRLTVL.